This TCR beta chain was sequenced during a study of PD-L1 blockade in urothelial cancer. Study as a whole: Patients went on atezolizumab around 2014, receiving 1,200 mg intravenously every 3 weeks. Analyses were performed on blood at 3 weeks after treatment start (the second dose) and at 6 weeks.

General study results and limits: Below-median blood TCR clonality before treatment forecast better survival.

CDR3 length: 17 amino acids. Germline V gene sequence: CDR1 LGHNT, CDR2 FRNRAP. Trimming left V 6 bases short and J 0 bases short, with 15 bases between. This clone was picked up a small number of times. Its antigen is still unknown. Added to each PCR by spiking were synthetic TCR analog templates. TCRdb keeps only in-frame clones here, not all; method: immunoSEQ multiplex PCR. The sample has roughly 26,000 clones; 86% are singletons. Sequenced material: PBMCs, taken around atezolizumab (anti-PD-L1) treatment. The chain is built from TRBV12-5 and TRBJ2-6, with D possibly matching TRBD1 (6 bases). The TCR was taken from a man in his fifties or sixties with urothelial cancer. CDR3 sequence: CASGSGTLSSGANVLTF. CDR3 DNA sequence: TGTGCTAGTGGGTCCGGGACATTGAGCTCTGGGGCCAACGTCCTGACTTTC.